The following is a TCR beta chain sequence with its context. The data stem from a study of blood T cell repertoires in COVID-19. The wider study: The cDNA or gDNA used as material had been derived from T cells, B-cell-depleted T cells, or PBMCs.

The CDR3 sequence is 13 residues long. Deletions cut 3 bases from V and 6 bases from J, with 8 bases between. CDR1 is MDHEN and CDR2 is SYDVKM in the germline V gene. Generated by immunoSEQ multiplex PCR, the TCRdb table keeps only in-frame clones and is missing some. The sample shows around 340,000 clones, 85% to 90% of them seen only once. J is TRBJ1-4 and V is TRBV28; D unclear. This receptor was obtained from a young woman who had been exposed to COVID-19. What was sequenced was PBMCs or T cells enriched from blood (not recorded which). Written as DNA, the CDR3 is TGTGCCAGCAGTTTGCCGGGATATGAAAAACTGTTTTTT. Translated: CASSLPGYEKLFF.